One sample yielded the 30 T cell receptor beta chains listed below, sequenced in a study of T cell repertoires in cytomegalovirus infection. MiXCR, run by TCRdb on the reads, gives a single entry per CDR3 protein. The sample has some 590,000 distinct CDR3 sequences; about 40% are singletons. Their target antigens are unknown. The sample consisted of cultured PBMCs, taken from culture after CMV antigen stimulation. Receptors were obtained from a human donor in good health (CMV status not recorded). Some clones in this sample may be carry-over from other donors' samples.

This clonotype has a handful of counts. The gene calls are TRBV11-2 and TRBJ1-2, with 7 bases lining up with TRBD1. The CDR3 sequence is 18 residues long. CDR1 is SGHAT, CDR2 FQNNGV, per germline. V trimming: 1 base; J trimming: 4 bases; junction bases outside the gene matches: 15. Here the CDR3 DNA reads TGTGCCAGCAGCTTAGGCGTGACCACAGGGGAGTCCCGCTATGGCTACACCTTC. This gives the protein CASSLGVTTGESRYGYTF. Full variable domain (outside the CDR3, taken from reference TRBV11-2 and TRBJ1-2): EAGVAQSPRYKIIEKRQSVAFWCNPISGHATLYWYQQILGQGPKLLIQFQNNGVVDDSQLPKDRFSAERLKGVDSTLKIQPAKLEDSAVYLCASSLGVTTGESRYGYTFGSGTRLTVV.

This chain joins TRBV23-1 and TRBJ2-5; 8 positions agree with TRBD1. TRBV23-1 is sorted into the ORF group, with uncertain function. The length of the CDR3 is 18 residues. V lost 0 bases to trimming and J lost 3 bases; unmatched junction nucleotides: 12. The CDR3 DNA reads TGCGCCAGCAGTCAATCAAGAAGGTCGGGACAGGAGAAAGAGACCCAGTACTTC. It translates to CASSQSRRSGQEKETQYF.

This chain uses TRBV5-4 with TRBJ2-7, with a tentative D call TRBD2 (5 bases). The CDR3 runs to 13 residues. The V and J ends lost 2 bases and 6 bases respectively, with 12 bases between them. CDR1 and CDR2 from the germline V gene are SGHNT and YYREEE (reference sequence). CDR3 amino acids: CASSFGSMGEQYF. The CDR3 region has the DNA TGTGCCAGCAGCTTTGGGAGCATGGGCGAGCAGTACTTC.

V gene TRBV5-5 combines with J gene TRBJ2-3, with 12 bases that match TRBD2. Germline V lookup: CDR1 SGHKS, CDR2 YYEKEE (reference sequence). With V trimmed by 0 bases and J by 6 bases, 11 bases remained unmatched. The CDR3 spans 18 residues. The CDR3 coding sequence is TGTGCCAGCAGCTTGGCCGGGACTAGCGGGCCCTGGGGGGATACGCAGTATTTT. Amino acids: CASSLAGTSGPWGDTQYF.

CDR3 residues: CASSPGRASNQPQHF. The CDR3 DNA is TGTGCCAGCAGCCCGGGGCGGGCCAGCAATCAGCCCCAGCATTTT. The chain employs TRBV7-9 and TRBJ1-5; perhaps TRBD1 as D (5 bases). V lost 5 bases and J 1 base, leaving 12 bases between the germline ends. Germline CDR1 SEHNR, CDR2 FQNEAQ (reference sequence). CDR3 length equals 15 residues.

This clonotype was seen a single time. The V and J genes are TRBV5-1 and TRBJ2-5, with a weak D call TRBD2 (7 bases). CDR1 and CDR2 from the germline V gene are SGHRS and YFSETQ. The CDR3 covers 14 residues. V lost 1 base to trimming and J lost 5 bases, with 12 bases between them. CDR3 amino acids: CASSLWGGRETQYF. The CDR3 DNA sequence: TGCGCCAGCAGCTTGTGGGGGGGCCGGGAGACCCAGTACTTC.

This clonotype was recorded a few times. The V call is TRBV7-6, the J call TRBJ2-7, with TRBD2 identical over 10 bases. The V segment lost 1 base and the J segment 7 bases; nucleotides outside the gene matches: 16. The CDR3 length is 18 residues. CDR1 is SGHVS, CDR2 FNYEAQ, per germline. The CDR3 DNA is TGTGCCAGCAGCTTAGGAGTAGCGGGGGGTCCTACGCACTGGGAGCAGTACTTC. This sequence encodes CASSLGVAGGPTHWEQYF.

The chain carries TRBV7-2 and TRBJ1-5; D gene unclear. Between the trimmed V and J ends, which lost 3 bases and 0 bases, there was a span of 12 bases. Germline CDR1 is SGHTA and CDR2 is FQGNSA. The CDR3 covers 16 residues. CDR3 sequence (DNA): TGTGCCAGCAGCTTTAATCCCAGGAATAGCAATCAGCCCCAGCATTTT. Encoded protein: CASSFNPRNSNQPQHF.

V is TRBV2 and J is TRBJ1-1; TRBD1 is a possible D gene (5 bases). CDR3 length: 15 residues. Germline CDR1 SNHLY, CDR2 FYNNEI. Trimming left V 7 bases short and J 1 base short, with 16 bases between. CDR3 in amino acids: CASMSGGAANTEAFF. The CDR3 bases are TGTGCCAGCATGTCGGGAGGGGCGGCGAACACTGAAGCTTTCTTT.

The DNA for the CDR3 is TGTGCCAGCAGCTTCTTAGGCGCGGCGGGAGTGGGCGGGGAGCTGTTTTTT. It encodes CASSFLGAAGVGGELFF. V usage is TRBV11-2 and J usage is TRBJ2-2; 7 bases match TRBD2. V shed 3 bases, J shed 7 bases, and the junction held 14 bases outside the gene matches. The CDR3 sequence is 17 residues long. Germline lookup yields CDR1 SGHAT and CDR2 FQNNGV.

This CDR3 reads CASSLDSYATNEKLFF. The CDR3 coding sequence is TGTGCCAGCAGCTTAGACAGCTATGCAACTAATGAAAAACTGTTTTTT. V is TRBV7-2 and J is TRBJ1-4; unclear D gene. The germline gives CDR1 SGHTA, CDR2 FQGNSA. Trimming removed 1 base at V and 0 bases at J, with 9 bases between. The CDR3 is made up of 16 amino acids.

The chain carries TRBV6-6 and TRBJ2-7; D ambiguous. Germline V lookup: CDR1 MNHNY, CDR2 SVGAGI (reference sequence). The CDR3 consists of 13 residues. V lost 2 bases and J lost 3, with 8 bases in between. The CDR3 is CASSYNRFYEQYF. CDR3 in DNA: TGTGCCAGCAGTTACAACCGTTTCTACGAGCAGTACTTC.

The chain carries TRBV7-8 and TRBJ1-4; no definite D call. This CDR3 has 14 amino acids. V was cut by 3 bases and J by 4 bases, with 9 bases left in between. From germline, CDR1 is SGHVS and CDR2 FQNEAQ. The CDR3 loop is CASSFSGINEKLFF. The CDR3 region has the DNA TGTGCCAGCAGCTTCAGTGGTATTAATGAAAAACTGTTTTTT.

This clonotype was seen a few times. The chain joins TRBV4-2 to TRBJ2-7; perhaps TRBD1 as D (6 bases). CDR1 is LGHNA and CDR2 is YNFKEQ in the germline V gene. The V end was cut by 0 bases, the J end by 4 bases, with 7 bases between. This CDR3 comprises 13 residues. This chain's CDR3 is CASSQDRGYEQYF. The CDR3 coding sequence is TGTGCCAGCAGCCAAGACAGGGGTTACGAGCAGTACTTC.

The chain couples TRBV19 to TRBJ1-6, with 7 bases identical to TRBD1. V shed 3 bases and J 6 bases; nucleotides not matched to a gene: 5. The germline CDR1 and CDR2 sequences are LNHDA and SQIVND (reference sequence). The CDR3 totals 15 residues. The CDR3 nucleotides read TGTGCCAGTAGTATCGGACAGGCGGGTAATTCACCCCTCCACTTT. This gives the protein CASSIGQAGNSPLHF.

This clonotype was found once. V gene TRBV20-1 combines with J gene TRBJ2-2; D not resolved. Germline V CDR1 and CDR2: DFQATT, SNEGSKA (reference sequence). The CDR3 covers 15 residues. V was trimmed by 1 base and J by 1 base, leaving 10 bases between them. The CDR3 DNA is TGCAGTGCTAGAGGTTGGCAGAGGAACACCGGGGAGCTGTTTTTT. Amino acid sequence: CSARGWQRNTGELFF.

This rearrangement joins TRBV18 to TRBJ1-1; 8 bases are shared with TRBD1. This CDR3 is built from 15 residues. J gave up 3 bases and V 3 bases, and 6 bases lay outside the gene matches. Germline loops: CDR1 KGHSH, CDR2 LQKENI. The CDR3 DNA sequence: TGTGCCAGCTCACCCCCGACAGGGGTCGACACTGAAGCTTTCTTT. Protein product: CASSPPTGVDTEAFF.

For this clonotype: A junction end diverges from the germline sequence, so it may reflect a read error. The gene calls are TRBV24-1 and TRBJ2-1; tentative D call: TRBD2 (6 bases). The CDR3 length is 15 residues. CDR1 and CDR2 from the germline V gene are KGHDR and SFDVKD. The chain's CDR3 is CATSDPGLSNNEQFF. CDR3 nucleotides: TGTGCCACCAGTGATCCGGGACTCTCCAACAATGAGCAGTTCTTC.

This clonotype showed up just a few times. The V and J genes are TRBV2 and TRBJ2-6; D is unclear. Germline CDR1 reads SNHLY; CDR2 reads FYNNEI. The V gene lost 5 bases and the J gene lost 0 bases, with 11 bases spanning the gap. The CDR3 contains 16 residues. The CDR3 region has the DNA TGTGCCAGCAGTACGGACGGACGCTCTGGGGCCAACGTCCTGACTTTC. It is translated as CASSTDGRSGANVLTF.

The chain uses TRBV6-8 and TRBJ1-5; no clear D. Germline V CDR1 and CDR2: MNHGY, SAAAGT. V was trimmed by 5 bases and J by 2 bases, leaving 10 bases between them. The CDR3 sequence is 14 residues long. The CDR3 DNA sequence: TGTGCCAGCAGTGTCAGGCGGGGCAATCAGCCCCAGCATTTT. Translating it yields CASSVRRGNQPQHF.

This chain connects TRBV5-1 to TRBJ1-6; D gene unclear. V was pared by 0 bases and J by 0 bases, with 13 bases between. Germline V gene lookup returns CDR1 SGHRS and CDR2 YFSETQ. CDR3 length: 18 residues. The CDR3 nucleotides are TGCGCCAGCAGCTTGGGGCACCACTTAAGCTCCTATAATTCACCCCTCCACTTT. As protein: CASSLGHHLSSYNSPLHF.

The gene calls are TRBV5-6 and TRBJ1-5; tentative D call: TRBD1 (6 bases). Germline V lookup: CDR1 SGHDT, CDR2 YYEEEE. The CDR3 has 13 amino acids. The V end lost 3 bases, the J end lost 3 bases, and 7 bases lay between the germline ends. CDR3 region: CASSWGHNQPQHF. CDR3 coding DNA: TGTGCCAGCAGCTGGGGACACAATCAGCCCCAGCATTTT.

CDR3 residues: CASTTGGSYNQPQHF. The CDR3 coding sequence is TGCGCCAGCACGACAGGGGGCTCGTACAATCAGCCCCAGCATTTT. The chain recombines TRBV5-1 with TRBJ1-5, with TRBD1 matching over 10 bases. Germline values: CDR1 SGHRS, CDR2 YFSETQ. The V gene end was trimmed by 6 bases and the J gene end by 3 bases; junction bases not matched to a gene: 6. The CDR3 has 15 residues. The variable domain in full, with the rest retrieved from reference TRBV5-1 and TRBJ1-5, is KAGVTQTPRYLIKTRGQQVTLSCSPISGHRSVSWYQQTPGQGLQFLFEYFSETQRNKGNFPGRFSGRQFSNSRSEMNVSTLELGDSALYLCASTTGGSYNQPQHFGDGTRLSIL.

This clonotype was observed a single time. The rearrangement joins TRBV7-6 to TRBJ2-2; D is possibly TRBD1 (5 bases). CDR3 length: 13 residues. The V end lost 10 bases, the J end lost 6 bases, and 15 bases lay between the germline ends. Germline values: CDR1 SGHVS, CDR2 FNYEAQ. Here the CDR3 reads CATGPQGPGELFF. The CDR3 DNA sequence: TGTGCCACAGGTCCCCAGGGCCCCGGGGAGCTGTTTTTT.

The gene calls are TRBV7-2 and TRBJ2-1; D unresolved. Trimming removed 4 bases at V and 7 bases at J, with 11 bases between. The CDR3 length is 13 residues. CDR1 is SGHTA and CDR2 is FQGNSA in the germline V gene. CDR3 sequence (DNA): TGTGCCAGCAGCTCATCGCGAATAAATGAGCAGTTCTTC. It encodes CASSSSRINEQFF.

The table lists this clonotype with many counts. The rearrangement links TRBV7-2 to TRBJ2-1, with 12 bases fitting TRBD2. J was trimmed by 10 bases and V by 0 bases; bases with no gene match: 4. Germline V gene sequence: CDR1 SGHTA, CDR2 FQGNSA. This CDR3 is 15 amino acids long. CDR3 nucleotides: TGTGCCAGCAGCTTAGCGCCGGGACTAGCGGGCGAGCAGTTCTTC. This encodes CASSLAPGLAGEQFF.

In its sample, this clonotype was seen many times. The J gene is TRBJ1-4, the V gene TRBV7-2; TRBD1 might be the D (5 bases). Trimming stripped 2 bases from V and 3 bases from J, with 10 bases between. Germline V lookup: CDR1 SGHTA, CDR2 FQGNSA. The CDR3 spans 15 residues. CDR3 protein: CASSLQGWANEKLFF. The CDR3 coding sequence is TGTGCCAGCAGCTTACAGGGTTGGGCTAATGAAAAACTGTTTTTT.

The CDR3 DNA follows: TGTGCCAGCAGTTTACAAGGCGCACACTACGAGCAGTACTTC. This codes for CASSLQGAHYEQYF. This chain connects TRBV12-3 or TRBV12-4 to TRBJ2-7, with D unclear. CDR3 length: 14 amino acids. V lost 2 bases and J lost 3, with 11 bases in between.

In this sample, this clonotype turned up many times. V usage is TRBV7-2 and J usage is TRBJ1-4; D is unclear. With 5 bases removed from V and 8 bases from J, the gap between germline ends came to 18 bases. Germline V CDR1 and CDR2: SGHTA, FQGNSA. This CDR3 spans 15 amino acids. CDR3 region: CASSRRGAPDEKLFF. As DNA, the CDR3 is TGTGCCAGCAGCCGACGTGGAGCGCCGGACGAAAAACTGTTTTTT.

The chain couples TRBV14 to TRBJ2-2; 7 positions agree with TRBD2. The germline V gene encodes CDR1 SGHDN and CDR2 FVKESK. This CDR3 is 16 amino acids long. V shed 2 bases, J shed 5 bases, and the junction held 8 bases outside the gene matches. The DNA of the CDR3 is TGTGCCAGCAGCCAATGGGAGGGGTACGGAACCGGGGAGCTGTTTTTT. This translates into CASSQWEGYGTGELFF.